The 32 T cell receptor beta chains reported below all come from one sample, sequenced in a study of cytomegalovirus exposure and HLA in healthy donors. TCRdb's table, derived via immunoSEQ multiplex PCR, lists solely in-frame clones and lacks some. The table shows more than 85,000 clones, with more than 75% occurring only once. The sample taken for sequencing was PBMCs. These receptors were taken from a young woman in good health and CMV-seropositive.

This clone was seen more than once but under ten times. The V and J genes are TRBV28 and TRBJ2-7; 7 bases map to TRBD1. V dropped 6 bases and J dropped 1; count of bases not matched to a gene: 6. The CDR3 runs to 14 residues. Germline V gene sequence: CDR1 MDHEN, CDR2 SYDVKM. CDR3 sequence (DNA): TGTGCCAGCAGACTCGGACAGGTGTCCTACGAGCAGTACTTC. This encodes CASRLGQVSYEQYF.

CDR3 coding DNA: TGTGCCACCAGCTCAGGGACAGGTGAAAATCAGCCCCAGCATTTT. Translating gives CATSSGTGENQPQHF. This chain connects TRBV15 to TRBJ1-5, with TRBD1 matching 8 bases. Germline lookup yields CDR1 LNHNV and CDR2 YYDKDF (reference sequence). The CDR3 contains 15 residues. Germline trimming cut 5 bases from V and 4 bases from J; bases unmatched to any gene: 7.

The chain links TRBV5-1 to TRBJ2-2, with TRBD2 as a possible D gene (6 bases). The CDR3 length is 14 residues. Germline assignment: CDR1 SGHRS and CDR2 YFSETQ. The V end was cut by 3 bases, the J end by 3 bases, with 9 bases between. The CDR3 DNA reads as TGCGCCAGCAGCTCTGGGACTTACACCGGGGAGCTGTTTTTT. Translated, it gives CASSSGTYTGELFF.

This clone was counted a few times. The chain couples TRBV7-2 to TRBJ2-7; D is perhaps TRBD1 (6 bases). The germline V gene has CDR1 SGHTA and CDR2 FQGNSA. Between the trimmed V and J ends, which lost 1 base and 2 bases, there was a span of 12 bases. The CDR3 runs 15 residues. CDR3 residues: CASSLGQALAYEQYF. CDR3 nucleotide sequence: TGTGCCAGCAGCTTAGGACAGGCGCTCGCCTACGAGCAGTACTTC.

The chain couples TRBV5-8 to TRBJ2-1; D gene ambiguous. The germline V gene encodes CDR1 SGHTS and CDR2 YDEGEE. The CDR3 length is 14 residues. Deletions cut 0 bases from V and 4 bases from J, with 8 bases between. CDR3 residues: CASSLEDGYNEQFF. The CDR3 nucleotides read TGTGCCAGCAGCTTGGAAGACGGGTACAATGAGCAGTTCTTC.

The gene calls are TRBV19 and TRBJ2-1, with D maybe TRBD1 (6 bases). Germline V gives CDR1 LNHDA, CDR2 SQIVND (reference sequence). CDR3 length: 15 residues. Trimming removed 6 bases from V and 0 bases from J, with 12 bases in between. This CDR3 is CASSASDSSYNEQFF. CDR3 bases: TGTGCCAGTAGCGCTTCGGACAGCTCCTACAATGAGCAGTTCTTC.

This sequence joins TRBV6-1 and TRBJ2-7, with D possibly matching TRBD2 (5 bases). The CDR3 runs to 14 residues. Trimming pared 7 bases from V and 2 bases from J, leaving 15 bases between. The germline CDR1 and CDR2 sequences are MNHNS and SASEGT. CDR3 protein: CASKSGRRAYEQYF. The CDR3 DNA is TGTGCCAGCAAATCGGGGAGAAGAGCCTACGAGCAGTACTTC.

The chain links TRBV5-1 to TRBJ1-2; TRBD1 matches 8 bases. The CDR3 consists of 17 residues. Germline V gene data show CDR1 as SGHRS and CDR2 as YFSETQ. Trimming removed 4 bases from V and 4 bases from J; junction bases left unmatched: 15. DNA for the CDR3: TGCGCCAGCAGCCTCAATTGGGACAGGAGGGCGGGCTATGGCTACACCTTC. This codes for CASSLNWDRRAGYGYTF.

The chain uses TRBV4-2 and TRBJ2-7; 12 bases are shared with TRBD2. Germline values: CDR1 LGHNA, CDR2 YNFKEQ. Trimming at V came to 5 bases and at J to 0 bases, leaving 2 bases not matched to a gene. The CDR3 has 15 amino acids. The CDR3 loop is CASSTSGGNSYEQYF. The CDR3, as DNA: TGTGCCAGCAGCACTAGCGGGGGGAACTCCTACGAGCAGTACTTC.

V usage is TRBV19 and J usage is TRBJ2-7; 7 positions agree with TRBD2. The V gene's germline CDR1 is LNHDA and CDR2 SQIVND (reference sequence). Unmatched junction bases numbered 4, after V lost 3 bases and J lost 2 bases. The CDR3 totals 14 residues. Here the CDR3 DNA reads TGTGCCAGTAGTATCGGCGGGAGACCCTACGAGCAGTACTTC. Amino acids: CASSIGGRPYEQYF.

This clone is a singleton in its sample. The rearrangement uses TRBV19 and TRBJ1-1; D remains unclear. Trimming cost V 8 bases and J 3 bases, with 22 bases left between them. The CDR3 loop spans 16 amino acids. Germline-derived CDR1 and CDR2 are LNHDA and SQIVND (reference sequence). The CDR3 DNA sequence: TGTGCCAGTCTAAGGATGGGAGGGAGAAAGGACACTGAAGCTTTCTTT. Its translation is CASLRMGGRKDTEAFF. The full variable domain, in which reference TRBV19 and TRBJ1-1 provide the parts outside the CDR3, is DGGITQSPKYLFRKEGQNVTLSCEQNLNHDAMYWYRQDPGQGLRLIYYSQIVNDFQKGDIAEGYSVSREKKESFPLTVTSAQKNPTAFYLCASLRMGGRKDTEAFFGQGTRLTVV.

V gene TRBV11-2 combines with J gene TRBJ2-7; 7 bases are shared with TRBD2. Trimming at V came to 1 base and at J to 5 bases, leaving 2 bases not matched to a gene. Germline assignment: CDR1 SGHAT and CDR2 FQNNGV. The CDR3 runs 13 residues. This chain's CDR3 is CASSLAAGDEQYF. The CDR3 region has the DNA TGTGCCAGCAGCTTAGCGGCGGGGGACGAGCAGTACTTC.

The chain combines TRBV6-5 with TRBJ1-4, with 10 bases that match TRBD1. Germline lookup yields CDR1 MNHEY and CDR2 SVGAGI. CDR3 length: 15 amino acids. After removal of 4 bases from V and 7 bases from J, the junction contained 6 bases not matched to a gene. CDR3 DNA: TGTGCCAGCAGTTCACCGGGACAGGGGTTTGAAAAACTGTTTTTT. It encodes CASSSPGQGFEKLFF.

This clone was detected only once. In DNA form, the CDR3 reads TGCGCCAGCAGCCAGACGGTGGTCCAGGCCTCCTACAATGAGCAGTTCTTC. Translating gives CASSQTVVQASYNEQFF. This chain uses TRBV4-3 with TRBJ2-1; no clear D gene. The CDR3 extends over 17 amino acids. CDR1 is LGHNA and CDR2 is YSLEER in the germline V gene. The germline V and J ends were trimmed by 3 bases and 0 bases, with 15 bases remaining between them.

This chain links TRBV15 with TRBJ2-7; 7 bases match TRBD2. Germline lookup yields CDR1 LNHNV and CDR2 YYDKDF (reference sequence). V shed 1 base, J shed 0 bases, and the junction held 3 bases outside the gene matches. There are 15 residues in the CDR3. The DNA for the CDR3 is TGTGCCACCAGCAGAGCAGGCGGGAGCTCCTACGAGCAGTACTTC. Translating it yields CATSRAGGSSYEQYF.

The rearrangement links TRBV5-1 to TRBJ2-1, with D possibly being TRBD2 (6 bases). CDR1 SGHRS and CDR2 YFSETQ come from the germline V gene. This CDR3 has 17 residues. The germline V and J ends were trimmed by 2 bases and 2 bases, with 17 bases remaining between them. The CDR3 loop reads CASSFWLWRGTYNEQFF. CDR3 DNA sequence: TGCGCCAGCAGCTTTTGGCTGTGGCGGGGCACCTACAATGAGCAGTTCTTC.

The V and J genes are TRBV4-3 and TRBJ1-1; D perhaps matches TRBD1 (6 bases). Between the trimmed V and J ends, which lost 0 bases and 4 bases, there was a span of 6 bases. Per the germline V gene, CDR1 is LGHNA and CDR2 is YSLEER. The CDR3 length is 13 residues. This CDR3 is CASSQEGGTEAFF. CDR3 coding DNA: TGCGCCAGCAGCCAAGAAGGGGGCACTGAAGCTTTCTTT.

The CDR3 loop reads CASSTTGQRSDEQFF. In nucleotides, the CDR3 is TGTGCCAGCAGCACAACGGGACAACGCTCCGATGAGCAGTTCTTC. The chain carries TRBV11-1 and TRBJ2-1; weak D call: TRBD1 (6 bases). V shed 5 bases and J shed 8 bases, with 19 bases lying between them. This CDR3 is built from 15 residues. Germline loops: CDR1 SGHAT, CDR2 FQDESV (reference sequence).

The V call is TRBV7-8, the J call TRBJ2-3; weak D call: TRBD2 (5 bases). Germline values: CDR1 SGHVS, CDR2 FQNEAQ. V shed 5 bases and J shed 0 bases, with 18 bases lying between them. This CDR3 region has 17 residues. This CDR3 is CASSPVPLGNSTDTQYF. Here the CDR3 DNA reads TGTGCCAGCAGCCCGGTCCCACTAGGCAATAGCACAGATACGCAGTATTTT.

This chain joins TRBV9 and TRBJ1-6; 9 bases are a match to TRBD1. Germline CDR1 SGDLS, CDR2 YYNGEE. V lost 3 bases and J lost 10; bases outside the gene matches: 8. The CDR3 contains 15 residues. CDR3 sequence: CASSEWGTGRSPLHF. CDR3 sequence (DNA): TGTGCCAGCAGCGAGTGGGGGACAGGGAGATCACCCCTCCACTTT.

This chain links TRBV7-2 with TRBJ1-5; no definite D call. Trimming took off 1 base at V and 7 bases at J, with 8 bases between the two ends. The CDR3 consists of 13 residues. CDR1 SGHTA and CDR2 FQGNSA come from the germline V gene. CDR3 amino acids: CASSLGGEQPQHF. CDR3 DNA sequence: TGTGCCAGCAGCTTAGGGGGAGAACAGCCCCAGCATTTT.

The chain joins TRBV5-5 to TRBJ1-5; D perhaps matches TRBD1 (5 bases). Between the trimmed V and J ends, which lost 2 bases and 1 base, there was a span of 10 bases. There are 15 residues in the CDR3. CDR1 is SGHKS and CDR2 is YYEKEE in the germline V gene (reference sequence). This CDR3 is CASSFQGFSNQPQHF. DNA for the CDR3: TGTGCCAGCAGCTTCCAGGGCTTCAGCAATCAGCCCCAGCATTTT. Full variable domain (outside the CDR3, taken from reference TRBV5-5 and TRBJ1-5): DAGVTQSPTHLIKTRGQQVTLRCSPISGHKSVSWYQQVLGQGPQFIFQYYEKEERGRGNFPDRFSARQFPNYSSELNVNALLLGDSALYLCASSFQGFSNQPQHFGDGTRLSIL.

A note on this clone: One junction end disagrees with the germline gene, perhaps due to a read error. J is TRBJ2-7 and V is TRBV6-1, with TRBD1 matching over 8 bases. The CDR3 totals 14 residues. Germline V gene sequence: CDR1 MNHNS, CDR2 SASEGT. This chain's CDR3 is CASSAVTQGEVGDF. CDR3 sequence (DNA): TGTGCCAGCAGTGCAGTAACACAGGGGGAGGTGGGTGACTTC.

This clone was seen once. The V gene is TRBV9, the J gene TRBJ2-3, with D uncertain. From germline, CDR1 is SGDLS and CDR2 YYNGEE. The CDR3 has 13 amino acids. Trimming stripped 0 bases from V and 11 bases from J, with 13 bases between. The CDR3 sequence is CASSVADTRMQYF. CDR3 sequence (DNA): TGTGCCAGCAGCGTAGCCGACACCCGGATGCAGTATTTT. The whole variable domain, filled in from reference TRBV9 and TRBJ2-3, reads DSGVTQTPKHLITATGQRVTLRCSPRSGDLSVYWYQQSLDQGLQFLIQYYNGEERAKGNILERFSAQQFPDLHSELNLSSLELGDSALYFCASSVADTRMQYFGPGTRLTVL.

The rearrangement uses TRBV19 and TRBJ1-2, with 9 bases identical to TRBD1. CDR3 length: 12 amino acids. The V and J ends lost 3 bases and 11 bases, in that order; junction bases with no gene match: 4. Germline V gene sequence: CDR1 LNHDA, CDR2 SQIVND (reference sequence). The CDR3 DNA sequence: TGTGCCAGTAGTATGGGACAGGGTTTTTACACCTTC. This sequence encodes CASSMGQGFYTF.

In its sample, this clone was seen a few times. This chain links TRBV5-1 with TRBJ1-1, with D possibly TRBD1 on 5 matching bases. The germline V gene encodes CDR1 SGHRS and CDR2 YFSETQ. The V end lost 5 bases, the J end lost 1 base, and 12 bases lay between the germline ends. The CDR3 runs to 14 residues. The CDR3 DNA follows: TGCGCCAGCAGAGACATCGACAGGAACACTGAAGCTTTCTTT. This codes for CASRDIDRNTEAFF.

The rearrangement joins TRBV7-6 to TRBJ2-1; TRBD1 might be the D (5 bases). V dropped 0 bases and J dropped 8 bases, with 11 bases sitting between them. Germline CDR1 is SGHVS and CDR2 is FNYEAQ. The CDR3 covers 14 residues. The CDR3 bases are TGTGCCAGCAGCTTAGCGTCAGGGAACGATGAGCAGTTCTTC. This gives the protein CASSLASGNDEQFF. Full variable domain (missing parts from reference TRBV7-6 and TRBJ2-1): GAGVSQSPRYKVTKRGQDVALRCDPISGHVSLYWYRQALGQGPEFLTYFNYEAQQDKSGLPNDRFSAERPEGSISTLTIQRTEQRDSAMYRCASSLASGNDEQFFGPGTRLTVL.

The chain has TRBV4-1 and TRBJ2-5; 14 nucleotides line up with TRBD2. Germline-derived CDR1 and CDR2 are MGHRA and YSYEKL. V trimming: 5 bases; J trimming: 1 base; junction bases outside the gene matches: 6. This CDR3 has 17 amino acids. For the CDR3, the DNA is TGCGCCAGCAGCAAGGGACTAGCGGGGGCCCTCCAAGAGACCCAGTACTTC. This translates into CASSKGLAGALQETQYF.

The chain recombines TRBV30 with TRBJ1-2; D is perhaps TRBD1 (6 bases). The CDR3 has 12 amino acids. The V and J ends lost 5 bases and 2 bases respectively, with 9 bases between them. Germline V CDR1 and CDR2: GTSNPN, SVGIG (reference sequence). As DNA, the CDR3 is TGTGCCTGGGAGGGGGGGAACTATGGCTACACCTTC. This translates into CAWEGGNYGYTF.

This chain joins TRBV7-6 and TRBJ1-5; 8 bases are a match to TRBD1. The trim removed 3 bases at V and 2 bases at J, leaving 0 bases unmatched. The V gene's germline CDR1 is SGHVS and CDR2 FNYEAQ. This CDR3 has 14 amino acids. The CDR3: CASSLGQGNQPQHF. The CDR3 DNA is TGTGCCAGCAGCTTGGGACAGGGCAATCAGCCCCAGCATTTT.

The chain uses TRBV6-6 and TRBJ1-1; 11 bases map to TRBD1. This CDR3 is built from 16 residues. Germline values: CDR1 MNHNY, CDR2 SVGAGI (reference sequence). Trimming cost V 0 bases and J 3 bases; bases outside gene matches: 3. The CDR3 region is CASSYSGQGGDTEAFF. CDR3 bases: TGTGCCAGCAGTTACTCGGGACAGGGGGGGGACACTGAAGCTTTCTTT.

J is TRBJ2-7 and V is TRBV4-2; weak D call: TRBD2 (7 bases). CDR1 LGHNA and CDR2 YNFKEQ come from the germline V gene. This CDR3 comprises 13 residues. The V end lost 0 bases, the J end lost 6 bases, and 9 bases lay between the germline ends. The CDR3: CASSQEGGGEQYF. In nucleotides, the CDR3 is TGTGCCAGCAGCCAAGAGGGAGGGGGCGAGCAGTACTTC.